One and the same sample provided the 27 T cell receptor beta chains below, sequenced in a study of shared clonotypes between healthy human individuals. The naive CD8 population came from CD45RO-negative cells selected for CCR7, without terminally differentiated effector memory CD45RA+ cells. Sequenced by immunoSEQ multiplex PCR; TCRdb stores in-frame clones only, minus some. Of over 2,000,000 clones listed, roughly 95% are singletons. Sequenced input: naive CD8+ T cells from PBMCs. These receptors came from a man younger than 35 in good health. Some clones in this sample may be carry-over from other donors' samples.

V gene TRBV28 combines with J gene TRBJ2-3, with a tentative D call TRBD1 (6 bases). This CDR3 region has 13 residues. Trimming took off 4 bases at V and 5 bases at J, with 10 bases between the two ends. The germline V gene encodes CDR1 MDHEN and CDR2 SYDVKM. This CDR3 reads CASSSRGGDTQYF. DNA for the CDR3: TGTGCCAGCAGTTCGCGAGGGGGAGATACGCAGTATTTT.

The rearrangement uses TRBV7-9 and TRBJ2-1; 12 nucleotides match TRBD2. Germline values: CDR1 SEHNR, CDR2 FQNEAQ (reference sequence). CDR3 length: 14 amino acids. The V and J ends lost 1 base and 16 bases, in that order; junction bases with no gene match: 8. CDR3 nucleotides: TGTGCCAGCAGCTTAGACTTACCGGGACTAGCGGGCTTCTTC. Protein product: CASSLDLPGLAGFF. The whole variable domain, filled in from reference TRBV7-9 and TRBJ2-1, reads DTGVSQNPRHKITKRGQNVTFRCDPISEHNRLYWYRQTLGQGPEFLTYFQNEAQLEKSRLLSDRFSAERPKGSFSTLEIQRTEQGDSAMYLCASSLDLPGLAGFFGPGTRLTVL.

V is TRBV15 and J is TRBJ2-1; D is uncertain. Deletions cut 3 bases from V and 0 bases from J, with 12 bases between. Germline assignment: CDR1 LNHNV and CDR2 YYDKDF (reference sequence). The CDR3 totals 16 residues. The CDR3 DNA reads TGTGCCACCAGCAGTATTGTGCATTCCTCCTACAATGAGCAGTTCTTC. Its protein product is CATSSIVHSSYNEQFF.

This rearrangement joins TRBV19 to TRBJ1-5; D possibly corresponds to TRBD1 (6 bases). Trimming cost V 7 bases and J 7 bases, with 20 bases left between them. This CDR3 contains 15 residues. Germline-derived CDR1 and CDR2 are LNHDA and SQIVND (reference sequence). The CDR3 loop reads CASTTRGGTTQPQHF. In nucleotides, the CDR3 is TGTGCCAGTACAACACGTGGGGGGACAACCCAGCCCCAGCATTTT.

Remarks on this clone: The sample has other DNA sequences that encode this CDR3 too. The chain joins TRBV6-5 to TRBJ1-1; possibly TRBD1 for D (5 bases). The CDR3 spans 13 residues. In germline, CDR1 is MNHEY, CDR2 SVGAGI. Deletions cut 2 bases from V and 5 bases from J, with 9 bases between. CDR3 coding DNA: TGTGCCAGCAGTTACAGGGGCGGGACTGAAGCTTTCTTT. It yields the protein CASSYRGGTEAFF.

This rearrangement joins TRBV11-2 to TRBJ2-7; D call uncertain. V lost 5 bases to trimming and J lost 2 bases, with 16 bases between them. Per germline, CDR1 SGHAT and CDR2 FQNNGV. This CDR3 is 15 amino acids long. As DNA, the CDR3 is TGTGCCAGCAGCCTGGGCCCCCCAGGAGCCTACGAGCAGTACTTC. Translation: CASSLGPPGAYEQYF.

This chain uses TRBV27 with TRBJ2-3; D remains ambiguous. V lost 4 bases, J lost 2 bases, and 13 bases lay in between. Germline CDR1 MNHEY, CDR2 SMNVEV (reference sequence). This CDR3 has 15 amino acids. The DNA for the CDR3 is TGTGCCAGCAGTTCTTCTTCACCCTTCACAGATACGCAGTATTTT. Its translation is CASSSSSPFTDTQYF.

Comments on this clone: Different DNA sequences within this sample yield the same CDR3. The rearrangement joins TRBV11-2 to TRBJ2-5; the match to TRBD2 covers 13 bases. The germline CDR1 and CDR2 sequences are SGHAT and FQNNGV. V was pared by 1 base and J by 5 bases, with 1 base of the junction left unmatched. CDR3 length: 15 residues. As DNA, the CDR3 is TGTGCCAGCAGCTTAGGACTAGCGGGAGGTGAGACCCAGTACTTC. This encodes CASSLGLAGGETQYF.

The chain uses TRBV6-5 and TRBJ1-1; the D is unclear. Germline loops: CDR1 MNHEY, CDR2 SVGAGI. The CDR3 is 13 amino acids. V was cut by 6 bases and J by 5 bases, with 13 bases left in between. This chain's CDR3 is CASRVGRSTEAFF. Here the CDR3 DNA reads TGTGCCAGCAGGGTGGGCCGGAGTACTGAAGCTTTCTTT.

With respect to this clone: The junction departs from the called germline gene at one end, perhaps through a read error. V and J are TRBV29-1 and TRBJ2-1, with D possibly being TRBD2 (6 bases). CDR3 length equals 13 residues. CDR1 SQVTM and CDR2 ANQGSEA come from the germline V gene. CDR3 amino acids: CSVAGDSNNEQFF. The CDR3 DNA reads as TGCAGCGTTGCGGGGGACTCCAACAATGAGCAGTTCTTC.

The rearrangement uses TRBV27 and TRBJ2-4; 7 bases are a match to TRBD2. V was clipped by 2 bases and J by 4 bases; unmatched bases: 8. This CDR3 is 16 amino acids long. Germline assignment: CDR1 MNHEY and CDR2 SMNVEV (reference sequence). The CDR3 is CASSLGMGTTKNIQYF. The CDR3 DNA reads TGTGCCAGCAGTTTAGGTATGGGGACTACGAAAAACATTCAGTACTTC.

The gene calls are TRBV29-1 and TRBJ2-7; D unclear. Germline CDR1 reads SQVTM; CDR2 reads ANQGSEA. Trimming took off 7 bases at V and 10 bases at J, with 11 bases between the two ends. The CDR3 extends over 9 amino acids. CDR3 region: CSAAAPQYF. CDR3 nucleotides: TGCAGCGCCGCCGCCCCCCAGTACTTC.

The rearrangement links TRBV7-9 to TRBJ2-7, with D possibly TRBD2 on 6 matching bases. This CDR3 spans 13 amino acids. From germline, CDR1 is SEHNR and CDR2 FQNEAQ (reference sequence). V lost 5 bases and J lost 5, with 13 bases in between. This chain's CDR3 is CASSPGLNHEQYF. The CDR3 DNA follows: TGTGCCAGCAGCCCGGGACTCAACCACGAGCAGTACTTC.

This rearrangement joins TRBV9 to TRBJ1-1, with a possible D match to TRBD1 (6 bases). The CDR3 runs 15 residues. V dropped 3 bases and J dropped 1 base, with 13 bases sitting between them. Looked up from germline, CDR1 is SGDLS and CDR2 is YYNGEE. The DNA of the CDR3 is TGTGCCAGCAGCGAGTCAGGGGCGTGGAACACTGAAGCTTTCTTT. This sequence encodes CASSESGAWNTEAFF.

CDR3 protein: CASSFHGRDREYEQYF. The CDR3, as DNA: TGCGCCAGCAGCTTCCACGGGCGGGACAGGGAGTACGAGCAGTACTTC. The chain links TRBV5-1 to TRBJ2-7; 9 bases are a match to TRBD1. The CDR3 covers 16 residues. After removal of 2 bases from V and 4 bases from J, the junction contained 10 bases not matched to a gene. Germline lookup yields CDR1 SGHRS and CDR2 YFSETQ.

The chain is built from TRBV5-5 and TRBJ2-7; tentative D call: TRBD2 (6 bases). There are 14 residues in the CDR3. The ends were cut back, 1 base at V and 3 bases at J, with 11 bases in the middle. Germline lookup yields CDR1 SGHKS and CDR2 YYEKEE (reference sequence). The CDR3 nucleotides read TGTGCCAGCAGCTTGTGGTGGGAGGACTACGAGCAGTACTTC. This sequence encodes CASSLWWEDYEQYF.

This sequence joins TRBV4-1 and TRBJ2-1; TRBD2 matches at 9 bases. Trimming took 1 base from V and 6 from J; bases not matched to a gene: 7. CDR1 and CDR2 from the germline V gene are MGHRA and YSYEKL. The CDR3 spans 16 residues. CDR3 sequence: CASSQVLAGASNEQFF. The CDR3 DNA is TGCGCCAGCAGCCAAGTTTTAGCGGGAGCATCCAATGAGCAGTTCTTC.

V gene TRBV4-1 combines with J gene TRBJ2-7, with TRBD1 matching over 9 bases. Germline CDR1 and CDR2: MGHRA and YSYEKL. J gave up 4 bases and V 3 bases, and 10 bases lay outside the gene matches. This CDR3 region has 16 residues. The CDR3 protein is CASSHPKTGGPYEQYF. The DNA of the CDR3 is TGCGCCAGCAGCCACCCAAAAACAGGGGGCCCTTACGAGCAGTACTTC.

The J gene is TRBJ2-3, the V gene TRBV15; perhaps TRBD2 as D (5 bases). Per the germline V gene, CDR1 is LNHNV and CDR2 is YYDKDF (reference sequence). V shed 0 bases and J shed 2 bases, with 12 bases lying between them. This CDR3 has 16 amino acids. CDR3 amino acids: CATSRDRELVTDTQYF. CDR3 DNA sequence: TGTGCCACCAGCAGAGATCGGGAACTAGTCACAGATACGCAGTATTTT.

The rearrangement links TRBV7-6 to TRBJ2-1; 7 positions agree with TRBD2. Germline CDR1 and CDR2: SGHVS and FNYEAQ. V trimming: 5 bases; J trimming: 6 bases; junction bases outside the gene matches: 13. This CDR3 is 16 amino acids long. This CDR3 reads CASSQASGIGANEQFF. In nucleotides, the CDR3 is TGTGCCAGCAGCCAGGCGAGCGGGATAGGGGCCAATGAGCAGTTCTTC. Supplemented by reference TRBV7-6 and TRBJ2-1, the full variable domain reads GAGVSQSPRYKVTKRGQDVALRCDPISGHVSLYWYRQALGQGPEFLTYFNYEAQQDKSGLPNDRFSAERPEGSISTLTIQRTEQRDSAMYRCASSQASGIGANEQFFGPGTRLTVL.

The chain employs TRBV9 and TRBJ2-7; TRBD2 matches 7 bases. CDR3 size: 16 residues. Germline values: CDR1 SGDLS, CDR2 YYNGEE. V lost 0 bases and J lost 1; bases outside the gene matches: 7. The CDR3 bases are TGTGCCAGCAGCGTAGCTTTAACTAGCGCGTCCTACGAGCAGTACTTC. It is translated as CASSVALTSASYEQYF.

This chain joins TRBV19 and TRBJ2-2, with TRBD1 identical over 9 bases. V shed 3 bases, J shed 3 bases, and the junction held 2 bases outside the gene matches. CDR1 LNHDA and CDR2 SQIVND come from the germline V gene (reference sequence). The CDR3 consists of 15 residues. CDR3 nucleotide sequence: TGTGCCAGTAGTATGGACAGGGGATACACCGGGGAGCTGTTTTTT. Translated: CASSMDRGYTGELFF.

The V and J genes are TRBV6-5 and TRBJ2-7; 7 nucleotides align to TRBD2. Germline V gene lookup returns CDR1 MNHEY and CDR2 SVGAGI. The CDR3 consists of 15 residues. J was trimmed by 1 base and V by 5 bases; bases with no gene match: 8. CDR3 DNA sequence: TGTGCCAGCAGTCCCCGTTCAGCGGGGTCCTACGAGCAGTACTTC. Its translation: CASSPRSAGSYEQYF.

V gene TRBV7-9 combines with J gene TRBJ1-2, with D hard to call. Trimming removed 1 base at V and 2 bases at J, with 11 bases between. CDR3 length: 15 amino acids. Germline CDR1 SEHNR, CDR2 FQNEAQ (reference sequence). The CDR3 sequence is CASSLGLVANYGYTF. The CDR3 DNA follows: TGTGCCAGCAGCTTAGGCCTTGTTGCGAACTATGGCTACACCTTC.

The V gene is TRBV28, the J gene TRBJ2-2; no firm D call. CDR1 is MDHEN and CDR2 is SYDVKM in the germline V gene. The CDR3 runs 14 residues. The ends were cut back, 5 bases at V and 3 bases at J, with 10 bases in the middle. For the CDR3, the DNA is TGTGCCAGCAGTGCCCACCGTGACACCGGGGAGCTGTTTTTT. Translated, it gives CASSAHRDTGELFF.

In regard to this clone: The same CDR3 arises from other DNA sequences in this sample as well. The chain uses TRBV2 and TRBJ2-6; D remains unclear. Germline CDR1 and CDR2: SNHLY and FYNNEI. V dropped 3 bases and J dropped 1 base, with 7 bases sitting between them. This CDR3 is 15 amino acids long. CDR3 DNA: TGTGCCAGCAGTGAGGGGTTTTCTGGGGCCAACGTCCTGACTTTC. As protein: CASSEGFSGANVLTF.

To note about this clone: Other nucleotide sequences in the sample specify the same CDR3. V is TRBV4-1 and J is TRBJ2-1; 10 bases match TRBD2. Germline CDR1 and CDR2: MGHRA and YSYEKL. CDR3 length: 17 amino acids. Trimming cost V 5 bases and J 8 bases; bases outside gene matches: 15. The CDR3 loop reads CASSYRSSGRDSDEQFF. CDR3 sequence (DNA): TGCGCCAGCAGCTATCGCTCTAGCGGGAGAGATAGCGATGAGCAGTTCTTC.